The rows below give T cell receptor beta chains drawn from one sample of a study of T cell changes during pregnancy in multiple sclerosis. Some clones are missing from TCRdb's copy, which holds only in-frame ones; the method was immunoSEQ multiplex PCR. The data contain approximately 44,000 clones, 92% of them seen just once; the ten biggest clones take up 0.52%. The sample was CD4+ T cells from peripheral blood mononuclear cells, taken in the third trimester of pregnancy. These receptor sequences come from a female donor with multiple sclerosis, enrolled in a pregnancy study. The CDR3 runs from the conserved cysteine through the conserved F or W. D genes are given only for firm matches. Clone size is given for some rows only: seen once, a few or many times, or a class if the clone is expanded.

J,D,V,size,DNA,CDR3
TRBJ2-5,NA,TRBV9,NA,TGTGCCAGCAGCGTAGGCCTCGGGGCGGGGGAGACCCAGTACTTC,CASSVGLGAGETQYF
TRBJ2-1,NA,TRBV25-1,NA,TGTGCCAGCAGTGCAACTAGCCGAGAGCAGTTCTTC,CASSATSREQFF
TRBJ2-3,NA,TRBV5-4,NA,TGTGCCAGCAGCCTAGACAGTCACTCCGATACGCAGTATTTT,CASSLDSHSDTQYF
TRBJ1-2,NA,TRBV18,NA,TGTGCCAGCTCAACGCTACGGGGGTCGGAGGGCTACACCTTC,CASSTLRGSEGYTF
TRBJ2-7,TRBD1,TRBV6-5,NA,TGTGCCAGCAGTCGGACAGGGGTCTCCTACGAGCAGTACTTC,CASSRTGVSYEQYF
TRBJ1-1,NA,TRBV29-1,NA,TGCAGCGTAGAAAGCTACAGGGCCACTGAAGCTTTCTTT,CSVESYRATEAFF
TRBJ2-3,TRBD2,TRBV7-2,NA,TGTGCCAGCACCCCGGGACTACGAACAGACACAGATACGCAGTATTTT,CASTPGLRTDTDTQYF
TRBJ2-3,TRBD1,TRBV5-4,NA,TGTGCCAGCAGCTTGTGGGGGGACAGGACAGATACGCAGTATTTT,CASSLWGDRTDTQYF
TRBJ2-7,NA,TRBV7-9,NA,TGTGCCAGCGGCGAGGTAGGCGAGCAGTACTTC,CASGEVGEQYF
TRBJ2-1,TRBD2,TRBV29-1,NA,TGCAGCGTTGCACGGGGGACTACTGGTGAGCAGTTCTTC,CSVARGTTGEQFF
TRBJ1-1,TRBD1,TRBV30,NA,TGTGCCTGGAGTGTACTAGGACAGGGAGATGCTTTCTTT,CAWSVLGQGDAFF
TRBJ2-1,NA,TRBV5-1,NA,TGCGCCAGCTCCCGACTAGGGCGCTACAATGAGCAGTTCTTC,CASSRLGRYNEQFF
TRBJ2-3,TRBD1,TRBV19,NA,TGTGCCAGTGGACAGGGGGCTGTCACAGATACGCAGTATTTT,CASGQGAVTDTQYF
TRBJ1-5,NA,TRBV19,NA,TGTGCCAGTAGTATTCGTCAGGGTGGGCAGCCCCAGCATTTT,CASSIRQGGQPQHF
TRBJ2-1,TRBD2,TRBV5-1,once,TGCGCCAGCAGCACACTCAAGCCAGCGGGAGGGGACAATGAGCAGTTCTTC,CASSTLKPAGGDNEQFF
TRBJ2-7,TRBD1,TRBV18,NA,TGTGCCAGCTCATCCGCGACAGGGTCCTTCGAGCAGTACTTC,CASSSATGSFEQYF
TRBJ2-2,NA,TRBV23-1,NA,TGCGCCAGCAGTCAATCCGGGAACACCGGGGAGCTGTTTTTT,CASSQSGNTGELFF
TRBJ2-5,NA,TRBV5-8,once,TGTGCCAGCAGCTTGAGGGAACTGAAGGGGGAGACCCAGTACTTC,CASSLRELKGETQYF
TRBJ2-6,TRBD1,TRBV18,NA,TGTGCCAGCTCACCGTTAGGGGGCTCCGGGGCCAACGTCCTGACTTTC,CASSPLGGSGANVLTF
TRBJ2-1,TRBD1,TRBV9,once,TGTGCCAGCAGCGTCCGCGGGCAGGGGGACTACAATGAGCAGTTCTTC,CASSVRGQGDYNEQFF
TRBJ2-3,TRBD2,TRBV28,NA,TGTGCCAGCAGTTTAGCGGGAGGAGGTGCAGATACGCAGTATTTT,CASSLAGGGADTQYF
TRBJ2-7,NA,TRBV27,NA,TGTGCCAGCAGTATAAACAGGTTCTCCTACGAGCAGTACTTC,CASSINRFSYEQYF
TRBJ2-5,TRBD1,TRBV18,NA,TGTGCCAGCTCATGGGGACAGGTGGAGACCCAGTACTTC,CASSWGQVETQYF
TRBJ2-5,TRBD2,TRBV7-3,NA,TGTGCCAGCAGCTTAGGGGCGGGAGTGATCGAGACCCAGTACTTC,CASSLGAGVIETQYF
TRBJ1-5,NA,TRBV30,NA,TGTGCCTGGAGTTTGGAGGGAGGGCAGCCCCAGCATTTT,CAWSLEGGQPQHF
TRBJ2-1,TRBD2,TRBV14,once,TGTGCCAGCAGCCAAGGAGATAAGTTGACGGGAGGTCAGAACAATGAGCAGTTCTTC,CASSQGDKLTGGQNNEQFF
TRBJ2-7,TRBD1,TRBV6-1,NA,TGTGCCAGCAGTGAAACCCAGACAGGGGTGAAGAACGAGCAGTACTTC,CASSETQTGVKNEQYF
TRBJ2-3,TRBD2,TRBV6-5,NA,TGTGCCAGCAGTTCCCTAAGCGGGAAAGGGACAGATACGCAGTATTTT,CASSSLSGKGTDTQYF
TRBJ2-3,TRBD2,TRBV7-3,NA,TGTGCCAGCAGCCGCTCTGGGACTAGCGGGGTAGTAGATACGCAGTATTTT,CASSRSGTSGVVDTQYF
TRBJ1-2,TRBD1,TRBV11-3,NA,TGTGCCAGCAGCTTAGGACAGGGGGTGAACTATGGCTACACCTTC,CASSLGQGVNYGYTF
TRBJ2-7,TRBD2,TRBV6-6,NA,TGTGCCAGCAGATCGCGGCGGGAGGGCCGACACGAGCAGTACTTC,CASRSRREGRHEQYF
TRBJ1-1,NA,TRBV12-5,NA,TGTGCTAGTGGTTTGACACAGGGCATGAACACTGAAGCTTTCTTT,CASGLTQGMNTEAFF
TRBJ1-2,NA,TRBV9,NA,TGTGCCAGCAGCCCCCGACTGGCGGCACCCGATGGCTACACCTTC,CASSPRLAAPDGYTF
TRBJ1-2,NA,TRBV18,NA,TGTGCCAGCTCATCAGGCCAGGACTATGGCTACACCTTC,CASSSGQDYGYTF
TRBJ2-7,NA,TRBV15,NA,TGTGCCACCAGCGATCGAGAGGGCCCCTACGAGCAGTACTTC,CATSDREGPYEQYF
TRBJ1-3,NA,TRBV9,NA,TGTGCCAGCAGCGCATTGAGGGAATCGCGAAACACCATATATTTT,CASSALRESRNTIYF
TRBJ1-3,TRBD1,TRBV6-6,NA,TGTGCCAGCAGCGACAGGGGGCACAGTAACACCATATATTTT,CASSDRGHSNTIYF
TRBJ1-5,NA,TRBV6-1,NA,TGTGCCAGCAGTGAAGCAATAAGATTAGGCGGCGGCAATCAGCCCCAGCATTTT,CASSEAIRLGGGNQPQHF
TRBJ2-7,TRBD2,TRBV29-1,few,TGCAGCGTTGATGGGGGGACTAGCGGCATATACGAGCAGTACTTC,CSVDGGTSGIYEQYF
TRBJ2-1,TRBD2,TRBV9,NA,TGTGCCAGCAGCGTAGGGCTAGCGGGAGAGGGTGAGCAGTTCTTC,CASSVGLAGEGEQFF
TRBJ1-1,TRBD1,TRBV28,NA,TGTGCCACAAAAGACAGGGGGCGGACTGAAGCTTTCTTT,CATKDRGRTEAFF
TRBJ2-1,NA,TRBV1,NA,TGCACCAGCAGCCAAGTTCCCGACGGGGGCGGGAGGGCCCCCGATGAGCAGTTCTTC,CTSSQVPDGGGRAPDEQFF